A single sample is the source of the 6 T cell receptor beta chains below, sequenced in a study of blood T cell repertoires in COVID-19. This table comes from immunoSEQ multiplex PCR, and its TCRdb copy is limited to in-frame clones, with some not included. The table shows a few hundred thousand clones, with 70% to 90% occurring only once. Sequencing used peripheral blood. The receptors were sampled from a woman aged 70-85 years with acute or convalescent COVID-19.

The chain recombines TRBV15 with TRBJ1-3; D is unresolved. The V end lost 0 bases, the J end lost 7 bases, and 7 bases lay between the germline ends. Germline V gene sequence: CDR1 LNHNV, CDR2 YYDKDF (reference sequence). This CDR3 spans 13 amino acids. CDR3 protein: CATSRDMANTIYF. The CDR3 coding sequence is TGTGCCACCAGCAGAGATATGGCCAACACCATATATTTT.

The rearrangement links TRBV28 to TRBJ1-2; no definite D call. CDR1 and CDR2 (germline): MDHEN, SYDVKM. The V end lost 8 bases, the J end lost 4 bases, and 20 bases lay between the germline ends. The CDR3 extends over 15 amino acids. This CDR3 is CASAPGGYASYGYTF. DNA for the CDR3: TGTGCCAGCGCCCCGGGAGGGTATGCAAGCTATGGCTACACCTTC.

CDR3 DNA sequence: TGTGCCAGCAGTTGGGCGGGCAGGATGAACACTGAAGCTTTCTTT. Its protein is CASSWAGRMNTEAFF. The chain links TRBV2 to TRBJ1-1; no clear D. Germline V gene sequence: CDR1 SNHLY, CDR2 FYNNEI. Trimming removed 5 bases at V and 0 bases at J, with 13 bases between. The CDR3 sequence is 15 residues long.

The chain employs TRBV19 and TRBJ1-1; the match to TRBD1 covers 11 bases. The germline CDR1 and CDR2 sequences are LNHDA and SQIVND (reference sequence). The CDR3 runs 13 residues. Unmatched junction bases numbered 4, after V lost 8 bases and J lost 5 bases. In nucleotides, the CDR3 is TGTGCCAGTTTAGGACAGGGGGCAACTGAAGCTTTCTTT. Its protein is CASLGQGATEAFF.

This rearrangement joins TRBV5-1 to TRBJ2-7; 16 nucleotides agree with TRBD2. This CDR3 comprises 15 residues. Germline V lookup: CDR1 SGHRS, CDR2 YFSETQ. J lost 6 bases, V lost 4 bases, and 4 bases had no gene match. For the CDR3, the DNA is TGCGCCAGCAGCCCGGGACTAGCGGGGGGGCGCGAGCAGTACTTC. This encodes CASSPGLAGGREQYF.

This clone was detected a few times. The chain is built from TRBV30 and TRBJ1-4; no firm D call. Germline V CDR1 and CDR2: GTSNPN, SVGIG (reference sequence). This CDR3 is 13 amino acids long. V was shortened by 0 bases and J by 4 bases, with 6 bases between the two germline ends. CDR3 loop: CAWSVRFNEKLFF. DNA for the CDR3: TGTGCCTGGAGTGTGCGATTTAATGAAAAACTGTTTTTT.